This entry is about one T cell receptor (beta chain). What it recognizes is unknown. The sample belongs to a study of cytomegalovirus exposure and HLA in healthy donors. Study summary: Across a few hundred genotyped donors, 65% to 90% landed in the Caucasian-associated ancestry cluster. Study-level findings and limits: Donors were assumed by presence/absence analyses to have roughly uniform sequencing depth. Analysis was carried out at a later point, and it linked a missense DCLRE1C variant to TCR beta V- and J-gene trimming.

The CDR3 is made up of 15 amino acids. Germline-derived CDR1 and CDR2 are LNHDA and SQIVND (reference sequence). Trimming took off 6 bases at V and 3 bases at J, with 14 bases between the two ends. 60 Vbeta and 13 Jbeta primers were used in PCR. Here immunoSEQ multiplex PCR was the method, and the copy in TCRdb shows in-frame clones only, minus some. The data show some 190,000 clones, around 75% seen once. The sequence came from a woman in her 50s in good health and CMV-seronegative. V is TRBV19 and J is TRBJ2-2; D is perhaps TRBD2 (6 bases). The sequenced sample consisted of PBMCs. The CDR3 reads CASRFGGGDTGELFF. DNA for the CDR3: TGTGCCAGTAGATTCGGGGGTGGCGACACCGGGGAGCTGTTTTTT. The entire variable domain, with the rest obtained from reference TRBV19 and TRBJ2-2, is as follows: DGGITQSPKYLFRKEGQNVTLSCEQNLNHDAMYWYRQDPGQGLRLIYYSQIVNDFQKGDIAEGYSVSREKKESFPLTVTSAQKNPTAFYLCASRFGGGDTGELFFGEGSRLTVL.